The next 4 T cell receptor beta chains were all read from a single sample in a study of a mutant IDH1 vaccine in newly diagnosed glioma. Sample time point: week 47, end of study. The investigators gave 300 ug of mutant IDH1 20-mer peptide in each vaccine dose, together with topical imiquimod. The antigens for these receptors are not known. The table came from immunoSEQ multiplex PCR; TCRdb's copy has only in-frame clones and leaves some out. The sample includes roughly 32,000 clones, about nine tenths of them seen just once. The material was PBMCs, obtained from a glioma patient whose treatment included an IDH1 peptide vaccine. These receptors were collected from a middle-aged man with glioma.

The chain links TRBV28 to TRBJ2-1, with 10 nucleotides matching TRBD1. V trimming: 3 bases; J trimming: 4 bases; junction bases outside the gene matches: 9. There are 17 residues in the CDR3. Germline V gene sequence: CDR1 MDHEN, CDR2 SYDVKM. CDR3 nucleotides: TGTGCCAGCAGTTTTCCCCAAGGACAGGGGGTTTACAATGAGCAGTTCTTC. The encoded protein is CASSFPQGQGVYNEQFF. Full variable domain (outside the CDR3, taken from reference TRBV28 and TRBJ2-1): DVKVTQSSRYLVKRTGEKVFLECVQDMDHENMFWYRQDPGLGLRLIYFSYDVKMKEKGDIPEGYSVSREKKERFSLILESASTNQTSMYLCASSFPQGQGVYNEQFFGPGTRLTVL.

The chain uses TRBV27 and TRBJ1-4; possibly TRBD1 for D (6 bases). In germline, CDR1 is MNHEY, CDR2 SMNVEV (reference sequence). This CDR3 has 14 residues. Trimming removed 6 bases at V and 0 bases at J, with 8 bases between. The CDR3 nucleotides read TGTGCCAGCAGGAACAGGGCAACTAATGAAAAACTGTTTTTT. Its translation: CASRNRATNEKLFF.

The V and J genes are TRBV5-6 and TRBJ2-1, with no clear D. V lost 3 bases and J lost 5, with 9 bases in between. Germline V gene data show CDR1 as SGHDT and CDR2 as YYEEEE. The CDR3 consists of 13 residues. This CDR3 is CASSSTGHNEQFF. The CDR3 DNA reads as TGTGCCAGCAGCTCGACTGGACACAATGAGCAGTTCTTC. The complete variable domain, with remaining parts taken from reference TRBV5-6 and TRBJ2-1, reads DAGVTQSPTHLIKTRGQQVTLRCSPKSGHDTVSWYQQALGQGPQFIFQYYEEEERQRGNFPDRFSGHQFPNYSSELNVNALLLGDSALYLCASSSTGHNEQFFGPGTRLTVL.

Here the CDR3 reads CASSLGKGATKGETQYF. The CDR3 bases are TGTGCCAGCAGTTTGGGAAAGGGGGCAACGAAGGGAGAGACCCAGTACTTC. V usage is TRBV28 and J usage is TRBJ2-5; the match to TRBD1 covers 7 bases. This CDR3 contains 17 residues. Germline V gives CDR1 MDHEN, CDR2 SYDVKM. With V trimmed by 3 bases and J by 4 bases, 14 bases remained unmatched.